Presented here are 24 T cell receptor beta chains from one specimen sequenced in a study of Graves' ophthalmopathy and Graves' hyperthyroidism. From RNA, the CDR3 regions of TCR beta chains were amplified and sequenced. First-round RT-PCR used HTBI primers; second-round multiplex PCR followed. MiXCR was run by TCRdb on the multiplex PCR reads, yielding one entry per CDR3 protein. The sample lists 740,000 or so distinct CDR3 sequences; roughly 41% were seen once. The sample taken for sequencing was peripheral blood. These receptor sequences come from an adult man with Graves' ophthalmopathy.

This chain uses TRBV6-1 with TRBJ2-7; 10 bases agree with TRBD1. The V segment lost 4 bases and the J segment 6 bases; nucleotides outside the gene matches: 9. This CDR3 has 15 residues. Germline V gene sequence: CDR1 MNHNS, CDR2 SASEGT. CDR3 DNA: TGTGCCAGCAGTGGGAAGACAGGGGGCTATAGCGAGCAGTACTTC. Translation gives CASSGKTGGYSEQYF.

CDR3 protein: CASSTDRAAYEQYF. DNA for the CDR3: TGTGCCAGCAGCACGGACAGGGCCGCCTACGAGCAGTACTTC. The genes are TRBV7-2 and TRBJ2-7, with TRBD1 identical over 8 bases. Germline-derived CDR1 and CDR2 are SGHTA and FQGNSA. The CDR3 covers 14 residues. J gave up 2 bases and V 5 bases, and 5 bases lay outside the gene matches.

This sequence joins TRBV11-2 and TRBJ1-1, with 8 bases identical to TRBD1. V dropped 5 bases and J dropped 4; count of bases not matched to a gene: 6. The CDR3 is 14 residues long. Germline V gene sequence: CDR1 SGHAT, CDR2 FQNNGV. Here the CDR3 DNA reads TGTGCCAGCAGCCAAGTAACAGGGGGCACTGAAGCTTTCTTT. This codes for CASSQVTGGTEAFF.

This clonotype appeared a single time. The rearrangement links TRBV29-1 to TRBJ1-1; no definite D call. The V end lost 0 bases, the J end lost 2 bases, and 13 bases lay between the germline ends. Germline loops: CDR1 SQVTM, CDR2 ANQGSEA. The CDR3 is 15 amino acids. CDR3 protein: CSVEDRSRLNTEAFF. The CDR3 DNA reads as TGCAGCGTTGAAGATAGGAGCAGACTTAACACTGAAGCTTTCTTT. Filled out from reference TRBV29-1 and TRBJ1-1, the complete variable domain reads SAVISQKPSRDICQRGTSLTIQCQVDSQVTMMFWYRQQPGQSLTLIATANQGSEATYESGFVIDKFPISRPNLTFSTLTVSNMSPEDSSIYLCSVEDRSRLNTEAFFGQGTRLTVV.

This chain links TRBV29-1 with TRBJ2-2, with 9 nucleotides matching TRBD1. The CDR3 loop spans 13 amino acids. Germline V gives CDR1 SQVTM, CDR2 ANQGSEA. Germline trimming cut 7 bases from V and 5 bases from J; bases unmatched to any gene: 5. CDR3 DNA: TGCAGCGCCGGGACAGGGCAGACCGGGGAGCTGTTTTTT. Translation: CSAGTGQTGELFF.

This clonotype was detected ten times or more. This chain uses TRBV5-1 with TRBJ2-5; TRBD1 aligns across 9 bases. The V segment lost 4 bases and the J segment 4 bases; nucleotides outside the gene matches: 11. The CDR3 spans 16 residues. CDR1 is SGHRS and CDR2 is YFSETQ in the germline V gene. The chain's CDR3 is CASSRGDRADGETQYF. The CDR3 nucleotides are TGCGCCAGCAGCCGCGGGGACAGGGCGGATGGAGAGACCCAGTACTTC.

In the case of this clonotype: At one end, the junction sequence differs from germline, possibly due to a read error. The CDR3 sequence is CASSLTQRRDASF. CDR3 coding DNA: TGTGCCAGCAGCTTAACGCAACGGAGAGACGCTTCCTTT. The rearrangement links TRBV7-9 to TRBJ1-1; D not certain. Germline V gene sequence: CDR1 SEHNR, CDR2 FQNEAQ (reference sequence). The CDR3 is 13 amino acids.

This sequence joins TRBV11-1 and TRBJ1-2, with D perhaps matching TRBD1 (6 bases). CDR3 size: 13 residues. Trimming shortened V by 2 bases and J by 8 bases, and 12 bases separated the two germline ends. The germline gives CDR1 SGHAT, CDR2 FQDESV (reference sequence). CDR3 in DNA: TGTGCCAGCAGCTTACTGGGGGCGAGGGGCTACACCTTC. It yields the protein CASSLLGARGYTF. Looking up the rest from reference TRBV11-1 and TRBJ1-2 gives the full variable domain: EAEVAQSPRYKITEKSQAVAFWCDPISGHATLYWYRQILGQGPELLVQFQDESVVDDSQLPKDRFSAERLKGVDSTLKIQPAELGDSAMYLCASSLLGARGYTFGSGTRLTVV.

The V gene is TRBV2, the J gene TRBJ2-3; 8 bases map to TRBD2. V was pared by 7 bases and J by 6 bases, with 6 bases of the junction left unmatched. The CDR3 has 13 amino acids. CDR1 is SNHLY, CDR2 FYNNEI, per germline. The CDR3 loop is CASIREGPDTQYF. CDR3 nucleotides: TGTGCCAGCATACGGGAGGGCCCTGATACGCAGTATTTT.

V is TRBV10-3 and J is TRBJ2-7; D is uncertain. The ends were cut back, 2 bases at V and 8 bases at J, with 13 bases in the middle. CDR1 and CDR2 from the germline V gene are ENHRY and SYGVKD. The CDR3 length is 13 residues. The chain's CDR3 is CAISEPRGPQQYF. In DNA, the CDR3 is TGTGCCATCAGTGAGCCTCGTGGTCCCCAGCAGTACTTC.

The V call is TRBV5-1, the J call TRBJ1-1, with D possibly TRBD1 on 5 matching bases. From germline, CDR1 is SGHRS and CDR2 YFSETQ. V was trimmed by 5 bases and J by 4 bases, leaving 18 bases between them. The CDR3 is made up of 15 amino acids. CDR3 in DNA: TGCGCCAGCAGAGCGGTGGTGGGGGGTGTCACTGAAGCTTTCTTT. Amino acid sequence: CASRAVVGGVTEAFF. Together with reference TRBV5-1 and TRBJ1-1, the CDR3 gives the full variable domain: KAGVTQTPRYLIKTRGQQVTLSCSPISGHRSVSWYQQTPGQGLQFLFEYFSETQRNKGNFPGRFSGRQFSNSRSEMNVSTLELGDSALYLCASRAVVGGVTEAFFGQGTRLTVV.

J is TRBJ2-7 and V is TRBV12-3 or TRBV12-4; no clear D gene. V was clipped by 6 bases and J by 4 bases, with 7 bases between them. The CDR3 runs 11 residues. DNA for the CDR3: TGTGCCAGCAGCCCAAGTTACGAGCAGTACGTC. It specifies CASSPSYEQYV.

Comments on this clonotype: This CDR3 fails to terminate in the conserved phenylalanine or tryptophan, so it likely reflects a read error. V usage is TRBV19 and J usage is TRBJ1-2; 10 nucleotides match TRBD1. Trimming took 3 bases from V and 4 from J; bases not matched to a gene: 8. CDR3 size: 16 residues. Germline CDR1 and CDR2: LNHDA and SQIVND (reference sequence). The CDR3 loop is CASSIHRDRGAYGYTL. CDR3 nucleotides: TGTGCCAGTAGTATTCACCGGGACAGGGGCGCCTATGGCTACACCCTC.

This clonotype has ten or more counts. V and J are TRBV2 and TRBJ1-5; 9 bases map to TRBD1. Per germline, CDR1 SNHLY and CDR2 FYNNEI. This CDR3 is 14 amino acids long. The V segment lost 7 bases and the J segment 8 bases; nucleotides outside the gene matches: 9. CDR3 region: CASIKGQGWEPQHF. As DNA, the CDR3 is TGTGCCAGCATTAAGGGACAGGGTTGGGAGCCCCAGCATTTT.

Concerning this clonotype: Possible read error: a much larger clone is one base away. The CDR3 region is CAISGGGNQETQYF. CDR3 sequence (DNA): TGTGCCATCAGTGGGGGAGGGAACCAAGAGACCCAGTACTTC. The chain couples TRBV10-3 to TRBJ2-5; 7 nucleotides match TRBD2. The CDR3 contains 14 residues. The germline V gene has CDR1 ENHRY and CDR2 SYGVKD. After removal of 4 bases from V and 0 bases from J, the junction contained 2 bases not matched to a gene.

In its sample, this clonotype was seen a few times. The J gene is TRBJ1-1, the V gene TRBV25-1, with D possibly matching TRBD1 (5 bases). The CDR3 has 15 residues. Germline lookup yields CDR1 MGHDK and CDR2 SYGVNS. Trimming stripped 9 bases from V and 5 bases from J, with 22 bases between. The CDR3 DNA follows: TGTGCCAGTGAACACTTCGGCACAGGAGGGACTGAAGCTTTCTTT. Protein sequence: CASEHFGTGGTEAFF.

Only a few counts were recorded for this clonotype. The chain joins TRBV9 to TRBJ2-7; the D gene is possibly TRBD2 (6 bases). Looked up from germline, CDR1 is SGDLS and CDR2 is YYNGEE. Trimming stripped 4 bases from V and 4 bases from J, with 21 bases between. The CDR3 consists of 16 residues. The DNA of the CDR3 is TGTGCCAGCAGCTCTTCGACCGGAGCGGGCACTTACGAGCAGTACTTC. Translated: CASSSSTGAGTYEQYF.

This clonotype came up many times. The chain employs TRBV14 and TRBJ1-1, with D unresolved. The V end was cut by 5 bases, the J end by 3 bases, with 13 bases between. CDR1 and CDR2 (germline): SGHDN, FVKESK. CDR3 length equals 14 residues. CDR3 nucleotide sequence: TGTGCCAGCAGCGTTATCAGGAGCTACACTGAAGCTTTCTTT. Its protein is CASSVIRSYTEAFF.

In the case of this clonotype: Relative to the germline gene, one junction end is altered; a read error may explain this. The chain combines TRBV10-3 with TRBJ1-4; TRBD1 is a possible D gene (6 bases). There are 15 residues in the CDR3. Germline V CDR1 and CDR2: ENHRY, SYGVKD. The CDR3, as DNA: TGTGCCAGCAGTTACTCGATGGGGGGCGGTGAAAAACTGTTTTTT. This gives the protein CASSYSMGGGEKLFF.

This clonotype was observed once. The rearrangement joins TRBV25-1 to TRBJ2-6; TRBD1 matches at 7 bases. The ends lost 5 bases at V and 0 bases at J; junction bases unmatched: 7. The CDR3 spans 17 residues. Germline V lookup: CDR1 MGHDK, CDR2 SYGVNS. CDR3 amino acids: CASSLTGFLSGANVLTF. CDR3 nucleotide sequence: TGTGCCAGCAGTTTGACAGGGTTTCTCTCTGGGGCCAACGTCCTGACTTTC.

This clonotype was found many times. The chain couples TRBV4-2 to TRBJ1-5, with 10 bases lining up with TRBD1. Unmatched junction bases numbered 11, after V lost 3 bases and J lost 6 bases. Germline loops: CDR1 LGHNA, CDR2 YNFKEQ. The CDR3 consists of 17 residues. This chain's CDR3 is CASSQAGTGEGGQPQHF. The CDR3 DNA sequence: TGTGCCAGCAGCCAGGCCGGGACAGGGGAGGGGGGTCAGCCCCAGCATTTT.

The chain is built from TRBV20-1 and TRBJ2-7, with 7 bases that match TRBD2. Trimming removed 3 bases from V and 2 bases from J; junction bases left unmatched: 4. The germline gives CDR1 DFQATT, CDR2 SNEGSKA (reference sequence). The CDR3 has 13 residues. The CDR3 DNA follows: TGCAGTGCTAGTCGGGGGGTCACCTACGAGCAGTACTTC. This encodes CSASRGVTYEQYF.

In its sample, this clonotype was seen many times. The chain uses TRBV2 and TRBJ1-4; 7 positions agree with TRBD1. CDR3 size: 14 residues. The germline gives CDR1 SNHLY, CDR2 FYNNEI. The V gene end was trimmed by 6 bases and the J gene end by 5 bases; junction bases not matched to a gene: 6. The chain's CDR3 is CASRLTGSNEKLFF. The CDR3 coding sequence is TGTGCCAGCAGGTTGACAGGGTCGAATGAAAAACTGTTTTTT.

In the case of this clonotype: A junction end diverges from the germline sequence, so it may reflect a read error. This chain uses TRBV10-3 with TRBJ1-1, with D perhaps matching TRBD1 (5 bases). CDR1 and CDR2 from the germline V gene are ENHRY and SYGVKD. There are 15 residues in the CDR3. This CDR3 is CAISESGVGGAEALF. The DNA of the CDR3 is TGTGCCATCAGTGAATCGGGGGTTGGAGGGGCTGAAGCTCTCTTT.